One TCR beta chain is described in this entry. Genes here carry mouse names. The missing CDR3 end, 1 residue past where the read stops, is filled in from the germline J gene. Only in-frame clones appear in the TCRdb table, and some are missing; sequencing was by immunoSEQ multiplex PCR. The table records about 11,000 clones, less than 45% of them present only once. CDR3 length: 14 amino acids. The V and J ends lost 1 base and 1 base respectively, with 7 bases between them. CDR1 LGHNA and CDR2 YNLKQL come from the germline V gene (reference sequence). The data originate from a study of tissue T cells after allogeneic stem cell transplantation. Time point of the sample: mouse harvest day 7 after allogeneic transplant. Tail vein injection delivered 10^7 T-cell-depleted bone marrow cells and 10^6 splenic CD5+ T cells. B6 (H2b) cells into BALB/c (H2d) mice; tissues taken at day 7 or 14.

The TCR sequence derives from a female BALB/c mouse given C57BL/6 T cells with graft-versus-host disease after an allogeneic hematopoietic cell transplant. Sample: skin. The chain links TRBV5 to TRBJ1-1; D gene uncertain. The DNA read from the CDR3 is TGTGCCAGCAGCCAAGGCAGTGTAAACACAGAAGTCTTC. Translation gives CASSQGSVNTEVF. The full CDR3 is CASSQGSVNTEVFF.